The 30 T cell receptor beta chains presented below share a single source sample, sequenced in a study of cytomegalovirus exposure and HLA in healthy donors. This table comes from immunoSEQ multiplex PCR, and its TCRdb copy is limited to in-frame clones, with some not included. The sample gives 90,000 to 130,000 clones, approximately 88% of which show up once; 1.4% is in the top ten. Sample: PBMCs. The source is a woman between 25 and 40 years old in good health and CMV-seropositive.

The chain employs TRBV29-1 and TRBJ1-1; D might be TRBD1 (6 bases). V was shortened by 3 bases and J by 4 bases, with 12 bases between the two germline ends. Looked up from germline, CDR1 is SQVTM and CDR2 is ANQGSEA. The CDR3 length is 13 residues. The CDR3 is CSVEGRGITEAFF. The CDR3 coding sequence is TGCAGCGTTGAGGGCAGGGGAATCACTGAAGCTTTCTTT.

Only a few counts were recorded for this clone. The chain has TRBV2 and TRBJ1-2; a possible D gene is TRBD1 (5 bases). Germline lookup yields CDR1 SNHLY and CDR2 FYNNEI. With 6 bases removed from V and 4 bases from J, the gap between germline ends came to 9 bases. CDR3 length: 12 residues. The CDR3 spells CASSSDSYGYTF. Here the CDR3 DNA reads TGTGCCAGCAGCTCCGACAGCTATGGCTACACCTTC.

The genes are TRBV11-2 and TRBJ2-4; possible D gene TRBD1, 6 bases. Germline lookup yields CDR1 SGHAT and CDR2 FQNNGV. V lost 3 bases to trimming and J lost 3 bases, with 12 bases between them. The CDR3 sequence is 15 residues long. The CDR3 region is CASSFLDRDKNIQYF. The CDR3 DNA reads TGTGCCAGCAGCTTCCTGGACAGAGACAAAAACATTCAGTACTTC.

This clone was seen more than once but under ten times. CDR3 nucleotide sequence: TGTGCCAGCAGGAACCAGGGGTTTGACACTGAAGCTTTCTTT. Protein sequence: CASRNQGFDTEAFF. The rearrangement joins TRBV28 to TRBJ1-1; D may be TRBD1 (6 bases). Trimming shortened V by 6 bases and J by 3 bases, and 14 bases separated the two germline ends. The CDR3 loop spans 14 amino acids. CDR1 and CDR2 from the germline V gene are MDHEN and SYDVKM.

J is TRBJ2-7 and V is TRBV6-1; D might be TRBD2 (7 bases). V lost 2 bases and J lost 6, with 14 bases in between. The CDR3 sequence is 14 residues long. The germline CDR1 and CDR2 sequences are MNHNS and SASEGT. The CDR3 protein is CASSEWGGRAEQYF. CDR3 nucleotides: TGTGCCAGCAGTGAATGGGGGGGGCGCGCCGAGCAGTACTTC.

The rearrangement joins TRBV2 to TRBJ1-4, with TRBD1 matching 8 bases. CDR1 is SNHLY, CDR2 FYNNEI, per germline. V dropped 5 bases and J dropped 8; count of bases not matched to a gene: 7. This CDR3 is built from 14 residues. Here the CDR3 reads CASSQGAVEEKLFF. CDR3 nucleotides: TGTGCCAGCAGTCAGGGGGCTGTAGAAGAAAAACTGTTTTTT.

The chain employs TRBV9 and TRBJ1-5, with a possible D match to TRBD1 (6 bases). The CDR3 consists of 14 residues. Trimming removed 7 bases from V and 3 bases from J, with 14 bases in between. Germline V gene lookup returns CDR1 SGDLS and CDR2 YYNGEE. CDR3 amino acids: CASVWTELNQPQHF. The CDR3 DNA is TGTGCCAGCGTATGGACAGAGCTCAATCAGCCCCAGCATTTT.

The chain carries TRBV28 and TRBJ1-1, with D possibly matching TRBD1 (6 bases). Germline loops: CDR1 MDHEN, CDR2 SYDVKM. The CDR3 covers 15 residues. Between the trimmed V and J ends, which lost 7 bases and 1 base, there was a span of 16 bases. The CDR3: CASKPAGVGNTEAFF. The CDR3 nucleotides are TGTGCCAGCAAGCCAGCAGGGGTTGGGAACACTGAAGCTTTCTTT.

The CDR3 DNA is TGTGCCAGCAGTCTACACACCGGGGAGCTGTTTTTT. It translates to CASSLHTGELFF. This chain connects TRBV2 to TRBJ2-2; D gene ambiguous. The CDR3 is 12 amino acids. Germline V gives CDR1 SNHLY, CDR2 FYNNEI. Trimming removed 5 bases at V and 3 bases at J, with 4 bases between.

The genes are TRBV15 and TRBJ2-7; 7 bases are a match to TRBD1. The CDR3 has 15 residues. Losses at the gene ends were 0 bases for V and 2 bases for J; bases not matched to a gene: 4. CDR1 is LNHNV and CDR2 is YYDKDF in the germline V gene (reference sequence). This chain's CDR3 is CATSRDWQGAYEQYF. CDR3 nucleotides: TGTGCCACCAGCAGAGATTGGCAGGGGGCCTACGAGCAGTACTTC.

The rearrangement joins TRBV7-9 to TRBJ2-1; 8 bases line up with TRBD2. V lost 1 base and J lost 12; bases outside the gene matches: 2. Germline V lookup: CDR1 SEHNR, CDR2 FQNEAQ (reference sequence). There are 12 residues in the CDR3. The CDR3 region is CASSLGTSWQFF. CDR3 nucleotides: TGTGCCAGCAGCTTAGGGACTAGCTGGCAGTTCTTC.

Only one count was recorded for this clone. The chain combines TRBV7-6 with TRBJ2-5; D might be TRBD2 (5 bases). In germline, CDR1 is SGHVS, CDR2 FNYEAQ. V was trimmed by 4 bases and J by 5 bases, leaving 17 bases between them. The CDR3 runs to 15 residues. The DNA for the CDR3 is TGTGCCAGCAGCTCAGAGGAAGTCCCGGGGGAGACCCAGTACTTC. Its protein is CASSSEEVPGETQYF.

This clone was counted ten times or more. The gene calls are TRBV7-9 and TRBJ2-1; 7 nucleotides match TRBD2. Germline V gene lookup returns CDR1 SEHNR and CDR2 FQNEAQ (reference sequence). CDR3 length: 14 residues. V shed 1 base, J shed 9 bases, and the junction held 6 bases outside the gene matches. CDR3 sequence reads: CASSLDRGVREQFF. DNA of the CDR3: TGTGCCAGCAGCTTAGATCGGGGGGTTCGTGAGCAGTTCTTC.

The DNA for the CDR3 is TGCAGCGTTGAACCCCGGGACTTACAAGAGACCCAGTACTTC. Protein: CSVEPRDLQETQYF. The rearrangement links TRBV29-1 to TRBJ2-5; D might be TRBD2 (6 bases). Germline CDR1 reads SQVTM; CDR2 reads ANQGSEA. CDR3 length equals 14 residues. With 2 bases removed from V and 2 bases from J, the gap between germline ends came to 12 bases.

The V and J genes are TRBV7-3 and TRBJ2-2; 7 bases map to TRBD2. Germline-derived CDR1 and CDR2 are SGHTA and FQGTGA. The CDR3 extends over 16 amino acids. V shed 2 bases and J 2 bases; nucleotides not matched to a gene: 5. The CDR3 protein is CASSLSASGNTGELFF. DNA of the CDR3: TGTGCCAGCAGCTTATCCGCTAGCGGAAACACCGGGGAGCTGTTTTTT.

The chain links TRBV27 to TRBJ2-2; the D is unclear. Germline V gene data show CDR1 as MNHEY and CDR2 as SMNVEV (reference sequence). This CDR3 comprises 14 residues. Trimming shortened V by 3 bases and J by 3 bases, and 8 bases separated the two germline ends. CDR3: CASSLSFDTGELFF. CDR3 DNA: TGTGCCAGCAGTTTGAGTTTCGACACCGGGGAGCTGTTTTTT.

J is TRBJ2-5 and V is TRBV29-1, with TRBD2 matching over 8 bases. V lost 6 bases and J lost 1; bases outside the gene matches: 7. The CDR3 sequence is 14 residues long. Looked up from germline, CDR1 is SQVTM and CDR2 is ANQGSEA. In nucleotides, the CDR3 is TGCAGCGTCTTAGCGGGGCTGCGCCAAGAGACCCAGTACTTC. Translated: CSVLAGLRQETQYF. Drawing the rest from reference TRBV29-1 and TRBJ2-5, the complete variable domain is SAVISQKPSRDICQRGTSLTIQCQVDSQVTMMFWYRQQPGQSLTLIATANQGSEATYESGFVIDKFPISRPNLTFSTLTVSNMSPEDSSIYLCSVLAGLRQETQYFGPGTRLLVL.

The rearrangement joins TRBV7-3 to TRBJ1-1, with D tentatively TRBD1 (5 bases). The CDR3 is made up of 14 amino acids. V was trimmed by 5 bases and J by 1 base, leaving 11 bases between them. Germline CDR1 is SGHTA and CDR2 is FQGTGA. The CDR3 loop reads CASSPDRSNTEAFF. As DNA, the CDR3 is TGTGCCAGCAGCCCCGACAGATCGAACACTGAAGCTTTCTTT.

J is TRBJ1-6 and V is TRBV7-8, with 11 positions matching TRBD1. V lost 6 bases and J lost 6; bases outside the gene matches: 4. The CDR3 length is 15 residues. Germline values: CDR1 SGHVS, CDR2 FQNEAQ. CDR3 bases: TGTGCCAGCAGGGACAGGGGGCTCCGTAATTCACCCCTCCACTTT. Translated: CASRDRGLRNSPLHF.

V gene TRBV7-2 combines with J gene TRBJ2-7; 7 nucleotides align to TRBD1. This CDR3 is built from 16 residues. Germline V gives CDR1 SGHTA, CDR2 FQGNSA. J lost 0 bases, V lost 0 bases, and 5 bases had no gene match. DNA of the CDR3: TGTGCCAGCAGCTTAGCTGGGACAGAAACCTCCTACGAGCAGTACTTC. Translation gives CASSLAGTETSYEQYF.

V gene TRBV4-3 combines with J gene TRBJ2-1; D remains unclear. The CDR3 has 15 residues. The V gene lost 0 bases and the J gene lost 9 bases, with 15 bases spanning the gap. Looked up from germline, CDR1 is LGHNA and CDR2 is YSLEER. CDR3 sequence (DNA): TGCGCCAGCAGCCAAGATGGTCTAGAAGTCGGTGAGCAGTTCTTC. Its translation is CASSQDGLEVGEQFF.

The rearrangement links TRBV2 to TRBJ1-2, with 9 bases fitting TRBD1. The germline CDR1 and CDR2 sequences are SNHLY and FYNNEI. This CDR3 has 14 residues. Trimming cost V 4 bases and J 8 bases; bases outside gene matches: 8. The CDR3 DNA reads TGTGCCAGCAGTGTAGGTACAGGGGGCGAAGGCTACACCTTC. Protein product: CASSVGTGGEGYTF.

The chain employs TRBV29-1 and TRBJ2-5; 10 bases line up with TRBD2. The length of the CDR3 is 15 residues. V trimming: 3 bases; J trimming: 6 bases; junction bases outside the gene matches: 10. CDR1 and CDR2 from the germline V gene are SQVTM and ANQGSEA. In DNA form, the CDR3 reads TGCAGCGTTGATGTTAGACTAGCGGGTTCTAAGACCCAGTACTTC. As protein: CSVDVRLAGSKTQYF.

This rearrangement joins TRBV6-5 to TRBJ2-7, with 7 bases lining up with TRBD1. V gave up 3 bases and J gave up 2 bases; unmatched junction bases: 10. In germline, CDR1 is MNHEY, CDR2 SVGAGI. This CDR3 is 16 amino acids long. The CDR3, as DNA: TGTGCCAGCAGTTATGGTCTTGGACAGGTTGCCTACGAGCAGTACTTC. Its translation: CASSYGLGQVAYEQYF.

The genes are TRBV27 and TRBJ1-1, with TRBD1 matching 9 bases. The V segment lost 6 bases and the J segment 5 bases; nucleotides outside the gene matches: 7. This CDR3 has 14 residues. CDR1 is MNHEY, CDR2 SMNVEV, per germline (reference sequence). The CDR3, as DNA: TGTGCCAGCAGGGACAGGGGCTGGAGGACTGAAGCTTTCTTT. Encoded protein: CASRDRGWRTEAFF.

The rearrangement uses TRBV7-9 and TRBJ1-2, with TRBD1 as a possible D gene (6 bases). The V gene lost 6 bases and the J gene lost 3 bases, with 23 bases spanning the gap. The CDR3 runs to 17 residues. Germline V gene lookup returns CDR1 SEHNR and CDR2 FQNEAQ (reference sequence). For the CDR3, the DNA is TGTGCCAGCAGTTTTCCCAGGGGATCGAGGGGAGACTATGGCTACACCTTC. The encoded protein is CASSFPRGSRGDYGYTF.

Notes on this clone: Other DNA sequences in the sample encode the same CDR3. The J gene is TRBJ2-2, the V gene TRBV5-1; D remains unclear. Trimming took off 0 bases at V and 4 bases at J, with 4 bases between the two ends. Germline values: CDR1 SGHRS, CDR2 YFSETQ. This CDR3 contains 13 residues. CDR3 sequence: CASSLAGTGELFF. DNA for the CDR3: TGCGCCAGCAGCTTGGCCGGCACCGGGGAGCTGTTTTTT.

The CDR3 sequence: CASSQTVSYTGELFF. For the CDR3, the DNA is TGTGCCAGCTCGCAGACAGTGTCGTACACCGGGGAGCTGTTTTTT. V gene TRBV18 combines with J gene TRBJ2-2; tentative D call: TRBD1 (5 bases). The CDR3 length is 15 residues. Trimming took 6 bases from V and 3 from J, leaving 14 bases between them. The germline V gene encodes CDR1 KGHSH and CDR2 LQKENI.

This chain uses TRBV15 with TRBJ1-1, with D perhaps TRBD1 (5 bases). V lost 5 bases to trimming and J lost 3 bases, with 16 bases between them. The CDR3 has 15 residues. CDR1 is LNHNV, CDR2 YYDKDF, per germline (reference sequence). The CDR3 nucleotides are TGTGCCACCAGCGGCGGGGGGGATCGGGACACTGAAGCTTTCTTT. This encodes CATSGGGDRDTEAFF.

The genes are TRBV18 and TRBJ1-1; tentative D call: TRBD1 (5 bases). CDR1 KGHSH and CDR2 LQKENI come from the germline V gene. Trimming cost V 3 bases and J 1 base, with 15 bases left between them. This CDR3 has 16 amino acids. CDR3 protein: CASSPLPQGGNTEAFF. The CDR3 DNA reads TGTGCCAGCTCACCCCTTCCCCAGGGAGGGAACACTGAAGCTTTCTTT.